The next 4 T cell receptor beta chains were all read from a single sample in a study of CD8+ T cells in alopecia areata. Reverse transcribed after extraction, RNA yielded cDNA as the sequencing template. Some clones are missing from TCRdb's copy, which holds only in-frame ones; the method was immunoSEQ multiplex PCR. There are 90,000 to 130,000 clones in the sample, none observed a single time. Sequenced input: lesional skin. Source of these receptors: a C3H/HeJ mouse with alopecia areata. Mouse MHC haplotype: H2-k.

The sample holds a few counts of this clone. Gene names are mouse gene names. The read terminates 4 residues before the CDR3 end, so the remaining end is supplied by the germline J gene. The genes are TRBV5 and TRBJ1-1; weak D call: TRBD1 (5 bases). Trimming removed 3 bases from V and 3 bases from J, with 5 bases in between. CDR1 and CDR2 (germline): LGHNA, YNLKQL (reference sequence). CDR3 length: 12 residues. The CDR3 reads CASSHRDTEVFF. The covered CDR3 bases are TGTGCCAGCAGCCACAGGGACACA.

This clone has a handful of counts. Any gene name here is a mouse gene name. The sequence runs out 4 residues before the end of the CDR3; the remainder is reconstructed from the germline J gene. The J gene is TRBJ2-7, the V gene TRBV13-3, with 10 positions matching TRBD1. The CDR3 runs 14 residues. V was clipped by 4 bases and J by 2 bases; unmatched bases: 3. Germline CDR1 is NNHDY and CDR2 is SYVADS. The CDR3 sequence is CASSRDRGTYEQYF. The CDR3 DNA, read in part, is TGTGCCAGCAGTAGGGACAGGGGAACCTAT.

The sample holds a few counts of this clone. Genes and germline are mouse. The read terminates 4 residues before the CDR3 end, so the remaining end is supplied by the germline J gene. The chain combines TRBV13-1 with TRBJ2-1; 10 nucleotides match TRBD2. This CDR3 is built from 16 residues. Germline V gives CDR1 NSHNY, CDR2 SYGAGN. V shed 3 bases and J 2 bases; nucleotides not matched to a gene: 5. This CDR3 is CASSASGTGDYAEQFF. The CDR3 bases that were read are TGTGCCAGCAGTGCCTCCGGGACTGGGGACTATGCT.

Turning to this clone: These gene names are mouse names. This CDR3 is CTCNRQNYAEQFF. CDR3 bases read: TGCACCTGCAATCGACAAAATTATGCT. The genes are TRBV1 and TRBJ2-1; the D is unclear. The CDR3 end falls 4 residues outside the read, so it is completed with the germline J gene. Germline CDR1 is NSQYPW and CDR2 is LRSPGD (reference sequence). V was cut by 7 bases and J by 4 bases, with 11 bases left in between. This CDR3 is 13 amino acids long.